Following are 20 T cell receptor beta chains from one sample sequenced in a study of OX40 agonist ivuxolimab in advanced cancers. Library construction relied on the immunoSEQ multiplex PCR assay. TCRdb took this table from immuneACCESS and kept in-frame rearrangements with V and J called. Such tables lack part of the clones; where checked against another copy, unresolved V genes explain under half of the gap, and the rest is unexplained. In this sample the table shows some 54,000 clones, 65% to 80% of which occur a single time. The ten largest make up 6.3% of the sample. The source material was CD4+ or CD8+ T cells sorted from blood, sampled in a trial of the OX40 agonist ivuxolimab. These TCRs come from an adult with an advanced solid tumor such as melanoma, head and neck, liver or kidney cancer.

This chain uses TRBV6-6 with TRBJ2-4, with D hard to call. The V end lost 5 bases, the J end lost 4 bases, and 3 bases lay between the germline ends. CDR1 MNHNY and CDR2 SVGAGI come from the germline V gene (reference sequence). The CDR3 extends over 11 amino acids. The CDR3 sequence is CASSPKNIQYF. The CDR3 coding sequence is TGTGCCAGCAGTCCAAAAAACATTCAGTACTTC.

This chain links TRBV28 with TRBJ1-2; no clear D gene. Looked up from germline, CDR1 is MDHEN and CDR2 is SYDVKM. This CDR3 is 13 amino acids long. Trimming removed 3 bases at V and 2 bases at J, with 7 bases between. The CDR3 loop is CASSLKGNYGYTF. The CDR3 region has the DNA TGTGCCAGCAGTTTGAAGGGAAACTATGGCTACACCTTC.

The chain employs TRBV5-1 and TRBJ2-5, with TRBD2 identical over 8 bases. CDR3 length: 13 amino acids. V trimming: 5 bases; J trimming: 2 bases; junction bases outside the gene matches: 2. The germline gives CDR1 SGHRS, CDR2 YFSETQ. CDR3 in amino acids: CASRIAGQETQYF. CDR3 DNA: TGCGCCAGCAGAATAGCGGGACAAGAGACCCAGTACTTC.

V usage is TRBV14 and J usage is TRBJ2-5, with D possibly called TRBD1 or TRBD2 (6 bases each). Matching the DNA end better, TRBJ2-7 makes the J call doubtful. Germline assignment: CDR1 SGHDN and CDR2 FVKESK. This CDR3 has 16 residues. CDR3 sequence (DNA): TGTGCCAGCAGCCAGCACCAGGGGCGGGGTCCCTACGAGCAGTACTTC. As protein: CASSQHQGRGPYEQYF.

This clone was detected a few times. V is TRBV5-1 and J is TRBJ2-3; no reliable D call. Trimming removed 4 bases at V and 2 bases at J, with 11 bases between. CDR1 is SGHRS, CDR2 YFSETQ, per germline. The CDR3 loop spans 14 amino acids. CDR3 coding DNA: TGCGCCAGCAGCCTCGACCAAGCCACAGATACGCAGTATTTT. Its translation is CASSLDQATDTQYF.

The chain has TRBV2 and TRBJ1-1; 9 bases agree with TRBD1. Per the germline V gene, CDR1 is SNHLY and CDR2 is FYNNEI. V shed 6 bases and J 1 base; nucleotides not matched to a gene: 6. The CDR3 covers 15 residues. The chain's CDR3 is CASRREGQGNTEAFF. CDR3 sequence (DNA): TGTGCCAGCAGGAGGGAGGGACAGGGGAACACTGAAGCTTTCTTT.

The CDR3: CASSTSRGGQETQYF. As DNA, the CDR3 is TGTGCCAGCAGCACCTCTCGGGGGGGCCAAGAGACCCAGTACTTC. This chain links TRBV7-2 with TRBJ2-5; TRBD2 agrees at 8 bases. Germline CDR1 is SGHTA and CDR2 is FQGNSA. V gave up 5 bases and J gave up 1 base; unmatched junction bases: 6. The CDR3 covers 15 residues.

The chain is built from TRBV19 and TRBJ1-5; 7 bases line up with TRBD1. The CDR3 has 15 amino acids. J lost 7 bases, V lost 4 bases, and 10 bases had no gene match. Germline CDR1 reads LNHDA; CDR2 reads SQIVND (reference sequence). In nucleotides, the CDR3 is TGTGCCAGTAGTAGCGCTTCAGGGGGTGACCAGCCCCAGCATTTT. Translated, it gives CASSSASGGDQPQHF. The full variable domain, in which reference TRBV19 and TRBJ1-5 provide the parts outside the CDR3, is DGGITQSPKYLFRKEGQNVTLSCEQNLNHDAMYWYRQDPGQGLRLIYYSQIVNDFQKGDIAEGYSVSREKKESFPLTVTSAQKNPTAFYLCASSSASGGDQPQHFGDGTRLSIL.

This chain joins TRBV9 and TRBJ2-3, with D uncertain. The V gene's germline CDR1 is SGDLS and CDR2 YYNGEE. The CDR3 loop spans 13 amino acids. V lost 0 bases and J 0 bases, leaving 2 bases between the germline ends. CDR3 coding DNA: TGTGCCAGCAGCGTAGACAGCACAGATACGCAGTATTTT. This translates into CASSVDSTDTQYF.

A single count supports this clone. The chain combines TRBV19 with TRBJ2-1; possibly TRBD1 for D (6 bases). This CDR3 is 14 amino acids long. Germline loops: CDR1 LNHDA, CDR2 SQIVND (reference sequence). V lost 1 base, J lost 4 bases, and 8 bases lay in between. The CDR3 DNA is TGTGCCAGTAGTATAGTAGGGGGTTACAATGAGCAGTTCTTC. Translation: CASSIVGGYNEQFF.

This clone was recorded a few times. This chain links TRBV6-6 with TRBJ2-2; maybe TRBD2 (6 bases). The CDR3 runs 15 residues. Germline V CDR1 and CDR2: MNHNY, SVGAGI (reference sequence). V lost 9 bases and J lost 1, with 15 bases in between. CDR3 in amino acids: CASRGRRENTGELFF. CDR3 nucleotides: TGTGCCAGTCGTGGTAGGAGGGAGAACACCGGGGAGCTGTTTTTT.

The chain combines TRBV6-5 with TRBJ1-2; D is undetermined. The CDR3 spans 14 residues. CDR1 and CDR2 (germline): MNHEY, SVGAGI. V dropped 2 bases and J dropped 4 bases, with 11 bases sitting between them. The DNA for the CDR3 is TGTGCCAGCAGTTACGCGGACGACACCTATGGCTACACCTTC. Residues: CASSYADDTYGYTF.

The J gene is TRBJ2-5, the V gene TRBV18, with D unclear. The J call is doubtful: the DNA matches TRBJ2-7 better. Germline lookup yields CDR1 KGHSH and CDR2 LQKENI. This CDR3 spans 14 amino acids. CDR3 loop: CASSPRGYNYEQYF. For the CDR3, the DNA is TGTGCCAGCTCACCCCGAGGCTACAACTACGAGCAGTACTTC.

The chain uses TRBV19 and TRBJ2-5; maybe TRBD1 (6 bases). CDR3 size: 15 residues. V was cut by 4 bases and J by 5 bases, with 17 bases left in between. CDR1 and CDR2 from the germline V gene are LNHDA and SQIVND (reference sequence). The CDR3 coding sequence is TGTGCCAGTAGTACGGGCCCAGGGGTTGTGGAGACCCAGTACTTC. It is translated as CASSTGPGVVETQYF.

V is TRBV2 and J is TRBJ2-7; maybe TRBD1 (6 bases). The V gene's germline CDR1 is SNHLY and CDR2 FYNNEI. CDR3 size: 12 residues. Trimming stripped 5 bases from V and 5 bases from J, with 10 bases between. The CDR3 reads CASSQGSHEQYF. Here the CDR3 DNA reads TGTGCCAGCAGTCAGGGGAGCCACGAGCAGTACTTC.

The chain uses TRBV5-1 and TRBJ2-4; no reliable D call. The V gene lost 4 bases and the J gene lost 1 base, with 15 bases spanning the gap. The germline V gene has CDR1 SGHRS and CDR2 YFSETQ. This CDR3 comprises 16 residues. CDR3 protein: CASSPGQLGAKNIQYF. In nucleotides, the CDR3 is TGCGCCAGCAGCCCCGGGCAGCTAGGGGCCAAAAACATTCAGTACTTC.

This sequence joins TRBV18 and TRBJ2-5; either TRBD1 or TRBD2 may fit D (6 bases each). CDR3 length equals 13 residues. Germline V gene sequence: CDR1 KGHSH, CDR2 LQKENI. Between the trimmed V and J ends, which lost 4 bases and 5 bases, there was a span of 11 bases. CDR3 DNA: TGTGCCAGCTCACAACAGGGAGGTGAGACCCAGTACTTC. It encodes CASSQQGGETQYF.

This clone was seen just once. The rearrangement links TRBV19 to TRBJ1-1; D possibly corresponds to TRBD1 (5 bases). The CDR3 loop spans 15 amino acids. CDR1 is LNHDA, CDR2 SQIVND, per germline (reference sequence). Trimming shortened V by 2 bases and J by 0 bases, and 10 bases separated the two germline ends. CDR3 DNA sequence: TGTGCCAGTAGTATACCAGGAGGGGTGAACACTGAAGCTTTCTTT. Amino acid sequence: CASSIPGGVNTEAFF. The variable domain in full, completed from reference TRBV19 and TRBJ1-1, reads DGGITQSPKYLFRKEGQNVTLSCEQNLNHDAMYWYRQDPGQGLRLIYYSQIVNDFQKGDIAEGYSVSREKKESFPLTVTSAQKNPTAFYLCASSIPGGVNTEAFFGQGTRLTVV.

This rearrangement joins TRBV28 to TRBJ1-2; the D gene is possibly TRBD1 (5 bases). V lost 6 bases and J lost 1, with 15 bases in between. The CDR3 totals 15 residues. In germline, CDR1 is MDHEN, CDR2 SYDVKM. CDR3 sequence reads: CASSPSGGFNYGYTF. CDR3 DNA sequence: TGTGCCAGCAGCCCAAGCGGGGGGTTTAACTATGGCTACACCTTC.

For the CDR3, the DNA is TGTGCCAGCAGTTCCTACAGGGCTTTGGAGACTGAAGCTTTCTTT. This sequence encodes CASSSYRALETEAFF. The J gene is TRBJ1-1, the V gene TRBV27; the D gene is possibly TRBD1 (6 bases). The CDR3 contains 15 residues. Germline assignment: CDR1 MNHEY and CDR2 SMNVEV (reference sequence). Trimming pared 4 bases from V and 5 bases from J, leaving 17 bases between.